This is a list of T cell receptor beta chains from one sample in a study of blood T cell repertoires in COVID-19. The method was immunoSEQ multiplex PCR; TCRdb's version includes in-frame clones alone and lacks a portion of them. The data show about 59,000 clones, less than 80% seen once. Sequenced sample: peripheral blood. The receptors shown here come from a man in his sixties with acute or convalescent COVID-19. CDR3s include the opening cysteine and the closing phenylalanine or tryptophan. The order of the fields is J gene, CDR3 length, clone size, V gene, CDR3 protein. The size of a clone is reported for some rows only, either as once, few or many, or as a class for expanded clones.

j_gene: TRBJ2-2
len: 17
abundance: NA
v_gene: TRBV23-1
CDR3aa: CASSQILAAKYTGELFF

j_gene: TRBJ1-3
len: 15
abundance: NA
v_gene: TRBV18
CDR3aa: CASSPPGQGGYTIYF

j_gene: TRBJ2-5
len: 14
abundance: NA
v_gene: TRBV11-2
CDR3aa: CASSLEAFQETQYF

j_gene: TRBJ2-2
len: 15
abundance: NA
v_gene: TRBV19
CDR3aa: CASSGTGGSTGELFF

j_gene: TRBJ2-1
len: 16
abundance: NA
v_gene: TRBV7-2
CDR3aa: CASSPQSGSTYNEQFF

j_gene: TRBJ2-1
len: 14
abundance: NA
v_gene: TRBV9
CDR3aa: CASSVGLNPDEQFF

j_gene: TRBJ2-5
len: 16
abundance: few
v_gene: TRBV5-1
CDR3aa: CASSLGTSGSGQTQYF

j_gene: TRBJ2-5
len: 15
abundance: NA
v_gene: TRBV2
CDR3aa: CASSESTGGQETQYF

j_gene: TRBJ2-2
len: 15
abundance: NA
v_gene: TRBV20-1
CDR3aa: CSASPLPGSIGELFF

j_gene: TRBJ2-5
len: 15
abundance: once
v_gene: TRBV7-2
CDR3aa: CASSPPLARGETQYF

j_gene: TRBJ1-2
len: 16
abundance: NA
v_gene: TRBV14
CDR3aa: CASSQVGQGDFDGYTF

j_gene: TRBJ1-1
len: 13
abundance: once
v_gene: TRBV5-6
CDR3aa: CASSLWANTEAFF

j_gene: TRBJ2-5
len: 14
abundance: NA
v_gene: TRBV4-3
CDR3aa: CASSQDRGRETQYF

j_gene: TRBJ2-1
len: 15
abundance: NA
v_gene: TRBV9
CDR3aa: CASSVVGSAYNEQFF

j_gene: TRBJ2-1
len: 15
abundance: NA
v_gene: TRBV7-3
CDR3aa: CASSLGLGVYNEQFF

j_gene: TRBJ2-3
len: 12
abundance: NA
v_gene: TRBV28
CDR3aa: CASRAPTDTQYF

j_gene: TRBJ2-7
len: 14
abundance: NA
v_gene: TRBV7-2
CDR3aa: CASSRGQGVYEQYF

j_gene: TRBJ2-1
len: 14
abundance: few
v_gene: TRBV6-4
CDR3aa: CASSEGDSSNEQFF

j_gene: TRBJ2-7
len: 15
abundance: NA
v_gene: TRBV2
CDR3aa: CASSDRVLAGNEQYF

j_gene: TRBJ2-3
len: 14
abundance: NA
v_gene: TRBV29-1
CDR3aa: CSVVRGIKTDTQYF

j_gene: TRBJ2-5
len: 15
abundance: NA
v_gene: TRBV3-1/TRBV3-2
CDR3aa: CASSQGGQGRQTQYF

j_gene: TRBJ1-3
len: 16
abundance: NA
v_gene: TRBV7-8
CDR3aa: CASRAGGFSAGNTIYF

j_gene: TRBJ1-5
len: 14
abundance: once
v_gene: TRBV19
CDR3aa: CASSPGQGREPQHF

j_gene: TRBJ2-3
len: 15
abundance: NA
v_gene: TRBV28
CDR3aa: CASSPLGLAGTTQYF

j_gene: TRBJ1-1
len: 14
abundance: NA
v_gene: TRBV7-2
CDR3aa: CASSLQGRNTEAFF

j_gene: TRBJ1-1
len: 18
abundance: NA
v_gene: TRBV18
CDR3aa: CASSPPRMGSGGNTEAFF

j_gene: TRBJ1-1
len: 13
abundance: NA
v_gene: TRBV24-1
CDR3aa: CATSVGGGTEAFF

j_gene: TRBJ2-3
len: 13
abundance: NA
v_gene: TRBV30
CDR3aa: CAWSQTSADTQYF

j_gene: TRBJ2-7
len: 14
abundance: few
v_gene: TRBV6-1
CDR3aa: CASSENRGAYEQYF

j_gene: TRBJ1-1
len: 12
abundance: once
v_gene: TRBV6-6
CDR3aa: CAGGQKRPEAFF

j_gene: TRBJ2-1
len: 13
abundance: NA
v_gene: TRBV28
CDR3aa: CAVTGTLNNEQFF

j_gene: TRBJ2-7
len: 14
abundance: NA
v_gene: TRBV27
CDR3aa: CASSFPGNPTEQYF

j_gene: TRBJ2-1
len: 15
abundance: NA
v_gene: TRBV7-2
CDR3aa: CASSSGTGVHNEQFF

j_gene: TRBJ2-1
len: 19
abundance: NA
v_gene: TRBV5-1
CDR3aa: CASSLGGGSSGPSYNEQFF

j_gene: TRBJ1-1
len: 14
abundance: NA
v_gene: TRBV19
CDR3aa: CASSETGVGTEAFF

j_gene: TRBJ2-5
len: 16
abundance: NA
v_gene: TRBV9
CDR3aa: CASSVEWGLVGETQYF

j_gene: TRBJ1-4
len: 14
abundance: few
v_gene: TRBV5-1
CDR3aa: CASSLVPGDEKLFF

j_gene: TRBJ2-7
len: 13
abundance: NA
v_gene: TRBV7-2
CDR3aa: CASSLDRGYEQYF

j_gene: TRBJ2-6
len: 14
abundance: NA
v_gene: TRBV11-1
CDR3aa: CASTRRENANVLTF

j_gene: TRBJ2-7
len: 14
abundance: NA
v_gene: TRBV13
CDR3aa: CASSSLAGDYEQYF

j_gene: TRBJ2-7
len: 14
abundance: NA
v_gene: TRBV9
CDR3aa: CASSVSLTSYEQYF

j_gene: TRBJ2-7
len: 12
abundance: NA
v_gene: TRBV10-2
CDR3aa: CASSDLAYEQYF

j_gene: TRBJ2-5
len: 14
abundance: NA
v_gene: TRBV7-2
CDR3aa: CASSLTGGWETQYF

j_gene: TRBJ2-3
len: 16
abundance: NA
v_gene: TRBV10-2
CDR3aa: CASSLISGTPGNTQYF

j_gene: TRBJ2-7
len: 18
abundance: once
v_gene: TRBV11-2
CDR3aa: CASSFRGVSGRAGNEQYF

j_gene: TRBJ1-1
len: 17
abundance: NA
v_gene: TRBV28
CDR3aa: CASSLWDVTGEDTEAFF

j_gene: TRBJ2-7
len: 14
abundance: NA
v_gene: TRBV28
CDR3aa: CASSLRQGSYEQYF

j_gene: TRBJ1-2
len: 14
abundance: NA
v_gene: TRBV7-9
CDR3aa: CASSNSGLSYGYTF

j_gene: TRBJ2-2
len: 16
abundance: NA
v_gene: TRBV9
CDR3aa: CASSPGLAGGTGELFF

j_gene: TRBJ1-2
len: 14
abundance: NA
v_gene: TRBV28
CDR3aa: CASRGLGGFYGYTF

j_gene: TRBJ2-1
len: 15
abundance: NA
v_gene: TRBV27
CDR3aa: CASSPGVAGYNEQFF

j_gene: TRBJ1-1
len: 13
abundance: NA
v_gene: TRBV9
CDR3aa: CASSGGGSTEAFF

j_gene: TRBJ2-7
len: 14
abundance: NA
v_gene: TRBV3-1/TRBV3-2
CDR3aa: CASSPGTGADEQYF

j_gene: TRBJ1-2
len: 15
abundance: once
v_gene: TRBV7-9
CDR3aa: CASSLGQGVRYGYTF

j_gene: TRBJ1-1
len: 13
abundance: NA
v_gene: TRBV7-2
CDR3aa: CASSFVKRTGAFF

j_gene: TRBJ2-1
len: 18
abundance: NA
v_gene: TRBV7-3
CDR3aa: CASSLTGAGGPSGNEQFF

j_gene: TRBJ2-1
len: 14
abundance: NA
v_gene: TRBV3-1/TRBV3-2
CDR3aa: CASSQDRAGVEQFF

j_gene: TRBJ1-4
len: 15
abundance: NA
v_gene: TRBV5-4
CDR3aa: CASSSQGTTNEKLFF

j_gene: TRBJ1-5
len: 14
abundance: NA
v_gene: TRBV28
CDR3aa: CASSQDRGNQPQHF

j_gene: TRBJ2-7
len: 14
abundance: NA
v_gene: TRBV30
CDR3aa: CAWSPGLAAYEQYF